This T cell receptor beta chain was sequenced in a study of beta chain features in type 1 diabetes (dated by TCRdb to 2016 to 2019). As for the study more broadly: Mean age, gender distribution, total cell number and subset yield were not different between patients and healthy donors. A total of around 110,000,000 sorted cells were examined across all samples, and a strong correlation was observed between cell number per subset and RNA yield. Whereas all 30 or so donors provided naive and central memory subsets, regulatory and stem cell-like memory subsets were isolated from just 8 patients and roughly 8 healthy donors. The study compared TCRB repertoires of sorted circulating CD4+ T cell subsets between recently diagnosed type 1 diabetes patients and matched healthy donors.

Including cysteine and phenylalanine, the CDR3 has 21 amino acids. The DNA shown is the 63-base CDR3, in frame from base 1. Taken from the germline V gene, the CDR1 and CDR2 loops are SGHDN and FVKESK. The germline V end is reduced by 3 bases and the J end by 4 bases; junction bases left unmatched: 25. There are a few counts of this clone. The clone's antigen remains unknown. Nothing much larger sits one base from this clone, and base qualities are not available. What the authors observed across the whole study: At VDJ recombination sites, patients with type 1 diabetes made fewer insertions and deleted more nucleotides, a pattern implying thymic rearrangement abnormalities. Naive, central memory and regulatory TCRB repertoires appeared to be more similar among patients than among healthy donors. Because cDNA rather than genomic DNA was sequenced, highly expressing activated cells could have been over-represented, although no difference in activation and CD3 levels was found between groups. PCR may preferentially amplify shorter templates, but because patient and control samples were amplified and corrected together, any resulting skew would affect both groups equally. Type 1 diabetes patients showed a moderate but significant shortening of TCRB CDR3 length in all four CD4+ subsets. Only small numbers of individuals were included in the HLA sub-analyses, which left unresolved whether HLA type had any influence on TCRB rearrangement.

Each donor gave one peripheral blood draw, approximately 110 mL on average, collected into heparinised tubes. Naive, central memory, regulatory and stem cell-like memory CD4+ T cells were sorted on a BD FACSAria II using a panel including CD45RO, CCR7, CD25, CD127, CD95 and CD27. Every sorted population had a purity above 98%. PBMCs were isolated right away by Lymphoprep density gradient centrifugation and were stained directly, without culture. So that batch effects would be minimized, each experiment stained and sorted samples in pairs, pairing one healthy donor with one patient. The entire isolated RNA was reverse transcribed using the High Capacity cDNA Reverse Transcription Kit, and thus expressed TCRB transcripts were sequenced. Naive, central memory and regulatory T cell samples underwent deep immunoSEQ sequencing, averaging around 4 million total reads per sample. After sorted cells were lysed in RLT buffer, RNA was extracted with DNase-treated RNeasy Micro or Mini kits, with the choice depending on cell number. Each cell subset was processed separately to prevent cross-contamination, with patient and healthy donor samples processed together. TCRB sequences were amplified from cDNA with the immunoSEQ multiplex PCR, producing 87-bp fragments spanning the CDR3 region. The amplicons were sequenced using the Illumina HiSeq platform. The original pipeline was this. Synthetic template baselines were used to correct PCR bias computationally, reads within Hamming distance 2 were collapsed, and singletons that could not be merged were discarded. By aligning reads against IMGT, V, D and J genes, CDR3 length, and insertions or deletions at six rearrangement sites were assigned. Within each subset, clonotype counts were normalized to the number of sorted cells before true diversity and Gini coefficients were calculated with the tcR R package. The overlap coefficient, calculated on TCRB nucleotide sequences, was used to measure repertoire sharing. Out-of-frame TCRB sequences from naive cells were analyzed as a proxy for the pre-selection repertoire. The clones in this table, taken by TCRdb from immuneACCESS, are in-frame only. Not every clone is retained; where verified, under half of the shortfall comes from an unresolved V gene, and the cause of the rest is unknown. V and J calls and clone size come straight from that table; D and trimming were deduced from the DNA. The sample table contains about 650,000 clones; only one count was recorded for 9.5% to 15% of them. 0.095% to 0.15% of the sample is in the top ten clones.

The sequence is built from TRBV14 and TRBJ2-3, with 7 bases matching TRBD2. This clonotype was obtained from a young man with type 1 diabetes. The sequencing input was naive CD4+ T cells from blood. The sample's cell subset or site label is to be understood as: true naive CD4+ T cells. This receptor carries the CDR3 CASSHRLGGSSQGSTADTQYF. The bases are TGTGCCAGCAGCCATAGACTGGGGGGGAGTTCCCAAGGTTCCACAGCAGATACGCAGTATTTT. Supplemented by the reference TRBV14 and TRBJ2-3 proteins around the CDR3, the complete variable domain is EAGVTQFPSHSVIEKGQTVTLRCDPISGHDNLYWYRRVMGKEIKFLLHFVKESKQDESGMPNNRFLAERTGGTYSTLKVQPAELEDSGVYFCASSHRLGGSSQGSTADTQYFGPGTRLTVL.